This TCR beta chain was identified in a study of blood T cell repertoires in COVID-19. Study as a whole: The United States, Italy and Spain supplied acute and convalescent COVID-19 samples. In each case, the material was cDNA or gDNA derived from T cells, B-cell-depleted T cells, or PBMCs.

This clone was seen only once. As handled by the study authors: For nucleated cells, counts were estimated from reference gene primer amplification. Sequenced by immunoSEQ multiplex PCR; TCRdb stores in-frame clones only, minus some. V, J and clone size derive from that table, while D and trimming were established from the DNA sequence. The sample comprises about 240,000 clones, approximately 90% of which are singletons, and about 7% rests with the top ten. Germline assignment: CDR1 LNHDA and CDR2 SQIVND (reference sequence). The CDR3 covers 14 residues. V was clipped by 3 bases and J by 5 bases, with 11 bases between them.

This sequence was found in a man aged 55 to 69 who had recovered from COVID-19. The chain combines TRBV19 with TRBJ1-5, with D unresolved. The sequenced material came from peripheral blood. The CDR3 sequence: CASSMWRADQPQHF. CDR3 DNA: TGTGCCAGTAGTATGTGGAGGGCGGATCAGCCCCAGCATTTT.